Below, one T cell receptor (beta chain) is given with its context. Its antigen is not identified. This sample stems from a study of PD-1 blockade in classical Hodgkin lymphoma. Across the whole study: Patients had nivolumab dosed at 3 mg/kg, delivered intravenously every 2 weeks. Study conclusions and caveats: Reports described newly diagnosed patients as having lower baseline TCR diversity than healthy donors. The authors excluded patients who started nivolumab under 1 year after ASCT.

Relapse after autologous stem cell transplantation occurred in every patient, and brentuximab vedotin exposure varied. Progressive disease, partial response or complete response was each patient's best response. Germline V gene lookup returns CDR1 SGHVS and CDR2 FQNEAQ. Between the trimmed V and J ends, which lost 3 bases and 1 base, there was a span of 7 bases. The CDR3 runs to 14 residues. The data were produced by immunoSEQ multiplex PCR, yet TCRdb's version contains in-frame clones alone and is incomplete. The data hold more than 25,000 clones, with under 85% observed a single time. The V call is TRBV7-8, the J call TRBJ2-1; D could derive from TRBD1 or TRBD2 (5 bases each). The receptor comes from a human donor with classical Hodgkin lymphoma. This specimen was peripheral blood mononuclear cells (PBMCs), taken before the second cycle of nivolumab. The CDR3 loop reads CASSLGESYNEQFF. The CDR3 nucleotides read TGTGCCAGCAGCTTGGGGGAATCCTACAATGAGCAGTTCTTC. The entire variable domain, with the rest obtained from reference TRBV7-8 and TRBJ2-1, is as follows: GAGVSQSPRYKVAKRGQDVALRCDPISGHVSLFWYQQALGQGPEFLTYFQNEAQLDKSGLPSDRFFAERPEGSVSTLKIQRTQQEDSAVYLCASSLGESYNEQFFGPGTRLTVL.